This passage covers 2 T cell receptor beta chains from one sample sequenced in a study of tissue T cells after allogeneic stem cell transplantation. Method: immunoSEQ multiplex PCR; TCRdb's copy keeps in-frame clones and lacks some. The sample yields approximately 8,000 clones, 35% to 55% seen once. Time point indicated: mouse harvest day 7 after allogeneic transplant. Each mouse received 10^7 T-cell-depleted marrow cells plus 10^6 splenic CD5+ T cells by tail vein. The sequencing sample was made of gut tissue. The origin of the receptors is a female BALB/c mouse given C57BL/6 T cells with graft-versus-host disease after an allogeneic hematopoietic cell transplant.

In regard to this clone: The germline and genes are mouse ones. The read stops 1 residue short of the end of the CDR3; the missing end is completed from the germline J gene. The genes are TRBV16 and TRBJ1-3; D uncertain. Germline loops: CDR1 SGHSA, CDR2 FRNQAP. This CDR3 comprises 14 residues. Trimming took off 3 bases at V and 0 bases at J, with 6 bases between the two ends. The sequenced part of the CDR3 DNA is TGTGCAAGCAGCTTCGCAAATTCTGGAAATACGCTCTAT. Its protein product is CASSFANSGNTLY. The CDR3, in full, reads CASSFANSGNTLYF. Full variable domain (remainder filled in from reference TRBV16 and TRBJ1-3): NAGVIQTPRHKVTGKGQEATLWCEPISGHSAVFWYRQTIVQGLEFLTYFRNQAPIDDSGMPKERFSAQMPNQSHSTLKIQSTQPQDSAVYLCASSFANSGNTLYFGEGSRLIVV.

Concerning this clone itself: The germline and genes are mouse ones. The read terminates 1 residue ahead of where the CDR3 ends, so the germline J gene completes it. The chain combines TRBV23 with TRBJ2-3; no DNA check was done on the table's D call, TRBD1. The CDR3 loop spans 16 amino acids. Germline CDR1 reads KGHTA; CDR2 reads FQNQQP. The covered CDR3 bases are TGCTCCAGCAGTCAAGTCTGGAGGGGGAGTGCAGAAACGCTGTAT. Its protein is CSSSQVWRGSAETLY. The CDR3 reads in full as CSSSQVWRGSAETLYF. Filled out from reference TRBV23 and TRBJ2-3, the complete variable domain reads DAAVTQKPRYLIKMKGQEAEMKCIPEKGHTAVFWYQQKQSKELKFLIYFQNQQPLDQIDMVKERFSAVCPSSSLCSLGIRTCEAEDSALYLCSSSQVWRGSAETLYFGSGTRLTVL.